The 22 T cell receptor beta chains below were found in one sample sequenced in a study of cytomegalovirus exposure and HLA in healthy donors (dated by TCRdb to the late 2010s). The library was built by means of the immunoSEQ multiplex PCR assay. The multiplex PCR relied on a mix of 60 forward primers for TCR Vbeta segments and 13 reverse primers for TCR Jbeta segments. As stored in TCRdb, this immuneACCESS dataset retains in-frame rearrangements with V and J assigned. A fraction of the clones does not appear; measured against another copy, unresolved V genes explain less than half of the discrepancy, and the remainder lacks a known reason. The sample table records about 120,000 clones; 80% of these occur just once. The top ten constitute less than 3% of the sample. The sample consisted of PBMCs. These receptors were collected from a woman aged 60-75 years in good health and CMV-seropositive.

The V call is TRBV11-2, the J call TRBJ2-1, with D possibly matching TRBD2 (7 bases). Germline V gives CDR1 SGHAT, CDR2 FQNNGV. Deletions cut 3 bases from V and 7 bases from J, with 16 bases between. This CDR3 contains 15 residues. The CDR3 reads CASSFGGLARNEQFF. CDR3 DNA: TGTGCCAGCAGCTTCGGGGGGCTAGCGAGAAATGAGCAGTTCTTC.

CDR3 protein: CASSPAGDDSPLHF. In DNA, the CDR3 is TGTGCCAGCTCCCCGGCAGGGGATGATTCACCCCTCCACTTT. The chain recombines TRBV18 with TRBJ1-6, with D maybe TRBD1 (6 bases). Germline CDR1 KGHSH, CDR2 LQKENI. The ends were cut back, 6 bases at V and 8 bases at J, with 14 bases in the middle. This CDR3 comprises 14 residues.

J is TRBJ2-7 and V is TRBV21-1; the D call in the table, TRBD2, was not verified against the DNA. TRBV21-1 is flagged as a pseudogene. The length of the CDR3 is 20 residues. The CDR3 nucleotides read TGTGCCAGCAGCCATCGACTAGCGGGAGTCCACCTATCACCCCGTTACGAGCAGTACTTC. This gives the protein CASSHRLAGVHLSPRYEQYF.

V is TRBV28 and J is TRBJ2-1; 10 nucleotides agree with TRBD1. The V segment lost 7 bases and the J segment 2 bases; nucleotides outside the gene matches: 8. Germline V CDR1 and CDR2: MDHEN, SYDVKM. The CDR3 runs 16 residues. The CDR3, as DNA: TGTGCCAGCAAATCGTCCGGGACAGGGGCCTACAATGAGCAGTTCTTC. This encodes CASKSSGTGAYNEQFF.

The J gene is TRBJ1-1, the V gene TRBV18; TRBD1 aligns across 9 bases. The CDR3 extends over 15 amino acids. The ends lost 5 bases at V and 7 bases at J; junction bases unmatched: 11. Germline values: CDR1 KGHSH, CDR2 LQKENI. CDR3 sequence: CASSVTGQGGYEAFF. In nucleotides, the CDR3 is TGTGCCAGCTCAGTAACGGGACAGGGAGGCTATGAAGCTTTCTTT. Variable domain in full (rest from reference TRBV18 and TRBJ1-1): NAGVMQNPRHLVRRRGQEARLRCSPMKGHSHVYWYRQLPEEGLKFMVYLQKENIIDESGMPKERFSAEFPKEGPSILRIQQVVRGDSAAYFCASSVTGQGGYEAFFGQGTRLTVV.

The chain has TRBV10-3 and TRBJ2-1; possible D gene TRBD2, 7 bases. Germline V gene sequence: CDR1 ENHRY, CDR2 SYGVKD. CDR3 length: 20 amino acids. V gave up 4 bases and J gave up 2 bases, with 27 bases separating them. The CDR3 protein is CAISGGLKLKQGLTYNEQFF. The CDR3 DNA reads as TGTGCCATCAGTGGGGGGCTTAAGCTCAAACAGGGACTAACCTACAATGAGCAGTTCTTC.

In this sample, this clone turned up a few times. The chain couples TRBV5-8 to TRBJ2-7; weak D call: TRBD2 (5 bases). This CDR3 contains 12 residues. The germline V and J ends were trimmed by 1 base and 5 bases, with 7 bases remaining between them. The germline gives CDR1 SGHTS, CDR2 YDEGEE. The CDR3 nucleotides are TGTGCCAGCAGCTTGTACGGGAACGAGCAGTACTTC. Translation gives CASSLYGNEQYF.

J is TRBJ2-1 and V is TRBV4-2, with TRBD1 matching over 12 bases. The germline V gene has CDR1 LGHNA and CDR2 YNFKEQ. V shed 3 bases and J 10 bases; nucleotides not matched to a gene: 7. The CDR3 is 15 residues long. CDR3 protein: CASSQPGQGAGEQFF. The DNA for the CDR3 is TGTGCCAGCAGCCAGCCGGGACAGGGGGCAGGGGAGCAGTTCTTC.

V usage is TRBV14 and J usage is TRBJ2-7; D is perhaps TRBD2 (6 bases). Germline lookup yields CDR1 SGHDN and CDR2 FVKESK. Deletions cut 4 bases from V and 7 bases from J, with 14 bases between. The CDR3 loop spans 13 amino acids. The CDR3 loop reads CASSPSPSVEQYF. CDR3 bases: TGTGCCAGCAGCCCCTCCCCTAGCGTGGAGCAGTACTTC.

The V and J genes are TRBV5-1 and TRBJ2-7; 8 nucleotides line up with TRBD1. V dropped 4 bases and J dropped 3; count of bases not matched to a gene: 6. There are 14 residues in the CDR3. CDR1 is SGHRS and CDR2 is YFSETQ in the germline V gene. The CDR3, as DNA: TGCGCCAGCAGCAACGGACAGGGTAACTACGAGCAGTACTTC. Its protein product is CASSNGQGNYEQYF.

V is TRBV2 and J is TRBJ1-3; D remains ambiguous. CDR3 length equals 14 residues. V gave up 7 bases and J gave up 2 bases, with 12 bases separating them. Per germline, CDR1 SNHLY and CDR2 FYNNEI. The CDR3 region is CASIRGMTGNTIYF. The CDR3 DNA sequence: TGTGCCAGCATCCGGGGAATGACTGGAAACACCATATATTTT.

This sequence joins TRBV10-3 and TRBJ2-1; 16 positions agree with TRBD2. The CDR3 is made up of 16 amino acids. Germline lookup yields CDR1 ENHRY and CDR2 SYGVKD. V lost 5 bases and J lost 7; bases outside the gene matches: 5. CDR3 loop: CAISSGLAGGGNEQFF. The CDR3 DNA reads as TGTGCCATCAGTTCGGGACTAGCGGGAGGGGGGAATGAGCAGTTCTTC.

The chain is built from TRBV28 and TRBJ2-1; 8 nucleotides match TRBD2. Per germline, CDR1 MDHEN and CDR2 SYDVKM. The CDR3 spans 15 residues. V shed 3 bases, J shed 6 bases, and the junction held 7 bases outside the gene matches. The CDR3 DNA follows: TGTGCCAGCAGTTTTCGCAGCGGGAGCGGCAATGAGCAGTTCTTC. This gives the protein CASSFRSGSGNEQFF.

J is TRBJ2-5 and V is TRBV2; TRBD1 aligns across 7 bases. CDR1 is SNHLY and CDR2 is FYNNEI in the germline V gene. The ends lost 6 bases at V and 3 bases at J; junction bases unmatched: 10. The CDR3 has 15 residues. The CDR3 DNA reads TGTGCCAGCAGGGGGGACAGATTAAGTAAAGAGACCCAGTACTTC. Translated: CASRGDRLSKETQYF.

The chain combines TRBV28 with TRBJ2-7, with 10 positions matching TRBD2. The CDR3 has 16 amino acids. Germline CDR1 MDHEN, CDR2 SYDVKM. With V trimmed by 1 base and J by 6 bases, 9 bases remained unmatched. Here the CDR3 DNA reads TGTGCCAGCAGTTTATCGCTAGCGGGAGTCACGGGCGAGCAGTACTTC. As protein: CASSLSLAGVTGEQYF.

Written as DNA, the CDR3 is TGTGCCTGGGGACAGCTTGGGCCAGGCATTCAGTACTTC. It codes for CAWGQLGPGIQYF. The chain is built from TRBV30 and TRBJ2-4; tentative D call: TRBD1 (6 bases). The germline V and J ends were trimmed by 5 bases and 9 bases, with 17 bases remaining between them. The germline gives CDR1 GTSNPN, CDR2 SVGIG (reference sequence). The CDR3 runs to 13 residues.

This chain uses TRBV9 with TRBJ2-1; 8 bases match TRBD2. Germline CDR1 SGDLS, CDR2 YYNGEE. V lost 0 bases to trimming and J lost 5 bases; unmatched junction nucleotides: 4. The CDR3 sequence is 15 residues long. DNA for the CDR3: TGTGCCAGCAGCGTAGGTAGCGGGGAAAACAATGAGCAGTTCTTC. Translation gives CASSVGSGENNEQFF. The variable domain in full, completed from reference TRBV9 and TRBJ2-1, reads DSGVTQTPKHLITATGQRVTLRCSPRSGDLSVYWYQQSLDQGLQFLIQYYNGEERAKGNILERFSAQQFPDLHSELNLSSLELGDSALYFCASSVGSGENNEQFFGPGTRLTVL.

CDR3 nucleotide sequence: TGTGCCAGCAGTCAACGGGATCCTTCCGATGGGGAGCAGTTCTTC. This codes for CASSQRDPSDGEQFF. The chain combines TRBV27 with TRBJ2-1; the D gene is possibly TRBD2 (5 bases). Looked up from germline, CDR1 is MNHEY and CDR2 is SMNVEV (reference sequence). This CDR3 has 15 amino acids. The V end was cut by 5 bases, the J end by 10 bases, with 21 bases between.

The chain joins TRBV6-1 to TRBJ2-2, with TRBD1 matching 9 bases. V shed 5 bases and J 5 bases; nucleotides not matched to a gene: 6. This CDR3 has 15 residues. CDR1 is MNHNS, CDR2 SASEGT, per germline. Written as DNA, the CDR3 is TGTGCCAGCAGTTCGCCGGGACAGGGAACCGGGGAGCTGTTTTTT. It codes for CASSSPGQGTGELFF.

The rearrangement links TRBV6-5 to TRBJ2-2, with a possible D match to TRBD2 (5 bases). The CDR3 sequence is 13 residues long. From germline, CDR1 is MNHEY and CDR2 SVGAGI. Trimming cost V 4 bases and J 6 bases, with 9 bases left between them. DNA for the CDR3: TGTGCCAGCAGTTCTAGCCTCGCCGGGGAGCTGTTTTTT. It encodes CASSSSLAGELFF.

This chain links TRBV5-1 with TRBJ2-3; 8 bases map to TRBD1. The V and J ends lost 2 bases and 3 bases, in that order; junction bases with no gene match: 2. The CDR3 runs to 14 residues. Germline V gene sequence: CDR1 SGHRS, CDR2 YFSETQ. Here the CDR3 reads CASSLRDRTDTQYF. DNA of the CDR3: TGCGCCAGCAGCTTACGGGACAGGACAGATACGCAGTATTTT.

The V call is TRBV27, the J call TRBJ1-2, with 8 bases fitting TRBD1. The CDR3 contains 15 residues. Germline CDR1 and CDR2: MNHEY and SMNVEV (reference sequence). With 3 bases clipped from V and 5 bases from J, the junction kept 8 bases outside the gene matches. CDR3 sequence: CASSLQGAPGYGYTF. CDR3 in DNA: TGTGCCAGCAGTTTGCAGGGGGCCCCCGGTTATGGCTACACCTTC.